Presented here are 13 T cell receptor beta chains from one specimen sequenced in a study of shared clonotypes between healthy human individuals. The protocol was immunoSEQ multiplex PCR, while the TCRdb copy is restricted to in-frame clones and leaves out a portion. Of more than 900,000 clones in the sample, about four fifths are singletons; the top ten hold roughly 0.57%. The sequenced sample consisted of memory CD4+ T cells from PBMCs. Subset denoted: CD45RA-negative fraction. The receptors come from a young man in good health. Some clones in this sample may be carry-over from other donors' samples.

V gene TRBV6-5 combines with J gene TRBJ2-7; possible D gene TRBD1, 5 bases. Germline CDR1 is MNHEY and CDR2 is SVGAGI. The CDR3 is made up of 15 amino acids. Trimming removed 4 bases from V and 0 bases from J, with 13 bases in between. This chain's CDR3 is CASSFDRPSSYEQYF. The CDR3 DNA sequence: TGTGCCAGCAGTTTTGACAGACCAAGCTCCTACGAGCAGTACTTC.

This chain links TRBV11-2 with TRBJ2-1; 9 positions agree with TRBD2. V was clipped by 6 bases and J by 2 bases; unmatched bases: 5. This CDR3 has 15 residues. CDR1 SGHAT and CDR2 FQNNGV come from the germline V gene. CDR3 residues: CASSPTSGTYNEQFF. In DNA, the CDR3 is TGTGCCAGCAGTCCGACTAGCGGAACCTACAATGAGCAGTTCTTC.

As regards this clone: A far bigger clonotype differs at one base, so this is likely a read error. The chain is built from TRBV30 and TRBJ2-5; 8 nucleotides agree with TRBD1. CDR3 length equals 13 residues. From germline, CDR1 is GTSNPN and CDR2 SVGIG (reference sequence). CDR3 sequence reads: CAWTRTGKESQYF. CDR3 DNA: TGTGCCTGGACCCGGACAGGGAAAGAGTCCCAGTACTTC.

The CDR3 loop reads CASRGGSSYNEQFF. The DNA for the CDR3 is TGTGCCAGCAGGGGGGGGAGCTCCTACAATGAGCAGTTCTTC. The V call is TRBV2, the J call TRBJ2-1, with TRBD2 identical over 7 bases. In germline, CDR1 is SNHLY, CDR2 FYNNEI. The length of the CDR3 is 14 residues. V was pared by 6 bases and J by 0 bases, with 2 bases of the junction left unmatched. Together with reference TRBV2 and TRBJ2-1, the CDR3 gives the full variable domain: EPEVTQTPSHQVTQMGQEVILRCVPISNHLYFYWYRQILGQKVEFLVSFYNNEISEKSEIFDDQFSVERPDGSNFTLKIRSTKLEDSAMYFCASRGGSSYNEQFFGPGTRLTVL.

In DNA form, the CDR3 reads TGTGCCACCCGACGCCAGGCCGGGGAGCTGTTTTTT. Its translation is CATRRQAGELFF. The chain has TRBV7-9 and TRBJ2-2; D unresolved. V lost 10 bases and J 6 bases, leaving 12 bases between the germline ends. The CDR3 is 12 amino acids. Germline assignment: CDR1 SEHNR and CDR2 FQNEAQ (reference sequence).

The chain combines TRBV7-6 with TRBJ2-5, with D perhaps matching TRBD1 (6 bases). The J call may not be correct, given that the DNA end is closer to TRBJ2-7. This CDR3 spans 12 amino acids. Germline V gene sequence: CDR1 SGHVS, CDR2 FNYEAQ. The CDR3 region is CASSFRRGEQYF. The CDR3 DNA is TGTGCCAGCAGCTTTCGCAGGGGCGAGCAGTACTTC.

The chain recombines TRBV6-6 with TRBJ2-1; D is unresolved. This CDR3 contains 13 residues. Trimming removed 7 bases from V and 1 base from J, with 8 bases in between. Germline V CDR1 and CDR2: MNHNY, SVGAGI (reference sequence). The CDR3 nucleotides are TGTGCCAGCACCCCCCGGTCCTACAATGAGCAGTTCTTC. It specifies CASTPRSYNEQFF.

In nucleotides, the CDR3 is TGTGCCAGCAAAGAGAGCGGAGGGGATGAGCAGTTCTTC. Its protein is CASKESGGDEQFF. The chain combines TRBV2 with TRBJ2-1, with a possible D match to TRBD2 (6 bases). Trimming pared 7 bases from V and 8 bases from J, leaving 15 bases between. CDR1 SNHLY and CDR2 FYNNEI come from the germline V gene. This CDR3 has 13 residues. Complete variable domain (other parts from reference TRBV2 and TRBJ2-1): EPEVTQTPSHQVTQMGQEVILRCVPISNHLYFYWYRQILGQKVEFLVSFYNNEISEKSEIFDDQFSVERPDGSNFTLKIRSTKLEDSAMYFCASKESGGDEQFFGPGTRLTVL.

The chain joins TRBV20-1 to TRBJ1-1; unclear D gene. The V end was cut by 3 bases, the J end by 5 bases, with 7 bases between. The CDR3 covers 11 residues. The germline V gene encodes CDR1 DFQATT and CDR2 SNEGSKA (reference sequence). CDR3 in amino acids: CSASTSTEAFF. The CDR3 DNA reads as TGCAGTGCTAGCACCAGTACTGAAGCTTTCTTT.

The chain has TRBV5-4 and TRBJ1-1, with a possible D match to TRBD1 (6 bases). The CDR3 is 15 residues long. V was trimmed by 6 bases and J by 4 bases, leaving 19 bases between them. Per the germline V gene, CDR1 is SGHNT and CDR2 is YYREEE (reference sequence). The DNA for the CDR3 is TGTGCCAGCACCGAAGGGGGACGGTCGAGCACTGAAGCTTTCTTT. This translates into CASTEGGRSSTEAFF.

The chain links TRBV7-3 to TRBJ2-5; 7 bases map to TRBD1. There are 14 residues in the CDR3. J lost 7 bases, V lost 5 bases, and 10 bases had no gene match. CDR1 is SGHTA, CDR2 FQGTGA, per germline. CDR3 sequence (DNA): TGTGCCAGCAGCCCCAGGGGGTCAGCTGGGACCCAGTACTTC. It codes for CASSPRGSAGTQYF.

The chain carries TRBV9 and TRBJ2-2, with D unclear. Trimming removed 0 bases from V and 8 bases from J, with 5 bases in between. The CDR3 totals 12 residues. Germline CDR1 is SGDLS and CDR2 is YYNGEE. In DNA, the CDR3 is TGTGCCAGCAGCGTAGTTAGGGGGGAGCTGTTTTTT. Its translation: CASSVVRGELFF.

V is TRBV2 and J is TRBJ1-3; D is possibly TRBD1 (5 bases). Per germline, CDR1 SNHLY and CDR2 FYNNEI. This CDR3 is built from 17 residues. The V end lost 5 bases, the J end lost 0 bases, and 17 bases lay between the germline ends. DNA for the CDR3: TGTGCCAGCAGTCCATCCGGGGGGAAATTCTCTGGAAACACCATATATTTT. Its protein is CASSPSGGKFSGNTIYF. The full variable domain, in which reference TRBV2 and TRBJ1-3 provide the parts outside the CDR3, is EPEVTQTPSHQVTQMGQEVILRCVPISNHLYFYWYRQILGQKVEFLVSFYNNEISEKSEIFDDQFSVERPDGSNFTLKIRSTKLEDSAMYFCASSPSGGKFSGNTIYFGEGSWLTVV.